The entry below describes one TCR beta chain. Sequenced by immunoSEQ multiplex PCR; TCRdb stores in-frame clones only, minus some. The sample records approximately 82,000 clones, about 87% being singletons. This entry comes from a study of control samples from healthy donors and cancer patients. Sequencing was carried out using blood. The TCR was taken from a man in his forties or fifties in good health.

CDR3 sequence reads: CASSTSGGSTDTQYF. CDR3 coding DNA: TGCGCCAGCAGCACTAGCGGAGGCAGCACAGATACGCAGTATTTT. The V call is TRBV10-1, the J call TRBJ2-3; TRBD2 matches at 8 bases. After removal of 6 bases from V and 0 bases from J, the junction contained 5 bases not matched to a gene. The germline V gene has CDR1 WNHNN and CDR2 SYGVQD (reference sequence). The CDR3 loop spans 15 amino acids.